The 25 T cell receptor beta chains presented below share a single source sample, sequenced in a study of T cell repertoires in aging, cancer and after chemotherapy. A mixed TRB-A/B primer pool amplified rearranged TRB by multiplex touch-down PCR. One entry per CDR3 protein results from TCRdb running MiXCR on the multiplex PCR reads. The data contain a few hundred distinct CDR3 sequences, around a quarter of them seen just once; the ten biggest clones take up 75% to 85%. Peripheral blood genomic DNA, not sorted cells or RNA, was the template. Sequencing input: blood. Every receptor here comes from a human donor with a blood cancer.

The chain carries TRBV12-3 or TRBV12-4 and TRBJ1-3, with TRBD1 matching over 8 bases. The CDR3 extends over 16 amino acids. Trimming cost V 6 bases and J 0 bases; bases outside gene matches: 7. CDR3 sequence reads: CASRNGQGFSGNTIYF. In nucleotides, the CDR3 is TGTGCCAGCAGGAACGGACAGGGATTCTCTGGAAACACCATATATTTT.

The chain links TRBV12-3 or TRBV12-4 to TRBJ2-7, with 8 bases aligning to TRBD1. This CDR3 has 14 residues. The ends lost 5 bases at V and 6 bases at J; junction bases unmatched: 9. The CDR3 here is CASSPHRGSREQYF. The CDR3 bases are TGTGCCAGCAGTCCGCACAGGGGGTCGCGCGAGCAGTACTTC.

The chain uses TRBV5-3 and TRBJ2-3; D gene uncertain. TRBV5-3 has ORF status, its function being uncertain. V was trimmed by 3 bases and J by 1 base, leaving 9 bases between them. The CDR3 totals 14 residues. The CDR3 protein is CARSSGRCTDTQYF. The DNA for the CDR3 is TGTGCCAGAAGCTCAGGACGGTGCACAGATACGCAGTATTTT.

CDR3 sequence: CAWKADSYNEQFF. The DNA of the CDR3 is TGTGCCTGGAAAGCGGACAGCTACAATGAGCAGTTCTTC. This sequence joins TRBV30 and TRBJ2-1; weak D call: TRBD1 (6 bases). The ends were cut back, 4 bases at V and 3 bases at J, with 10 bases in the middle. Germline V lookup: CDR1 GTSNPN, CDR2 SVGIG (reference sequence). The length of the CDR3 is 13 residues.

By sample fraction, this clonotype is medium-sized. CDR3 nucleotide sequence: TGTGCCCTCGGGGGCCGGACTAGCACAGATACGCAGTATTTT. The encoded protein is CALGGRTSTDTQYF. V gene TRBV6-6 combines with J gene TRBJ2-3; D is perhaps TRBD1 or TRBD2 (6 bases each). Trimming shortened V by 11 bases and J by 0 bases, and 15 bases separated the two germline ends. This CDR3 comprises 14 residues. Germline CDR1 and CDR2: MNHNY and SVGAGI (reference sequence).

V is TRBV4-3 and J is TRBJ2-1; 8 bases fit TRBD2. The CDR3 extends over 16 amino acids. The germline CDR1 and CDR2 sequences are LGHNA and YSLEER. Unmatched junction bases numbered 7, after V lost 0 bases and J lost 6 bases. The CDR3 DNA reads as TGCGCCAGCAGCCAAGATAGAAGCGGGAGTGGCAATGAGCAGTTCTTC. Amino acid sequence: CASSQDRSGSGNEQFF.

The chain carries TRBV12-3 or TRBV12-4 and TRBJ2-3; D may match TRBD1 or TRBD2 (6 bases each). Trimming removed 3 bases at V and 4 bases at J, with 8 bases between. This CDR3 region has 13 residues. This chain's CDR3 is CASSFGGADTQYF. DNA for the CDR3: TGTGCCAGCAGTTTCGGGGGCGCAGATACGCAGTATTTT.

By sample fraction, this clonotype is medium-sized. This rearrangement joins TRBV6-2 or TRBV6-3 to TRBJ2-7; perhaps TRBD2 as D (6 bases). Between the trimmed V and J ends, which lost 2 bases and 0 bases, there was a span of 11 bases. The CDR3 runs 15 residues. Germline CDR1 is MNHEY and CDR2 is SVGEGT. For the CDR3, the DNA is TGTGCCAGCAGTTACCCCGACGGGAGCTCCTACGAGCAGTACTTC. Translating gives CASSYPDGSSYEQYF.

In the case of this clonotype: Given a much more abundant clone one base away, this may be a read error. The gene calls are TRBV5-6 and TRBJ2-3; TRBD2 agrees at 10 bases. Germline-derived CDR1 and CDR2 are SGHDT and YYEEEE. CDR3 length: 16 amino acids. For the CDR3, the DNA is TGTGCCAGCAGCTTGACCCCCCTAGCGGGAGAAGATACGAAGTATTTT. Its translation is CASSLTPLAGEDTKYF. Full variable domain (outside the CDR3, taken from reference TRBV5-6 and TRBJ2-3): DAGVTQSPTHLIKTRGQQVTLRCSPKSGHDTVSWYQQALGQGPQFIFQYYEEEERQRGNFPDRFSGHQFPNYSSELNVNALLLGDSALYLCASSLTPLAGEDTKYFGPGTRLTVL.

This clonotype is large. V gene TRBV18 combines with J gene TRBJ2-2; 7 nucleotides match TRBD2. CDR1 KGHSH and CDR2 LQKENI come from the germline V gene. Trimming cost V 4 bases and J 1 base; bases outside gene matches: 3. The CDR3 totals 15 residues. The CDR3 DNA reads as TGTGCCAGCTCACAAGGGACTATGAACACCGGGGAGCTGTTTTTT. It yields the protein CASSQGTMNTGELFF.

The chain links TRBV20-1 to TRBJ2-2, with D tentatively TRBD1 (5 bases). Trimming left V 5 bases short and J 0 bases short, with 13 bases between. CDR1 is DFQATT and CDR2 is SNEGSKA in the germline V gene (reference sequence). The CDR3 loop spans 15 amino acids. The CDR3 nucleotides read TGCAGTGCTGGACCGACAGCCCCGAACACCGGGGAGCTGTTTTTT. Translation gives CSAGPTAPNTGELFF.

Sample share makes this clonotype large. The V gene is TRBV6-6, the J gene TRBJ1-2; D possibly corresponds to TRBD1 (5 bases). Germline V gene sequence: CDR1 MNHNY, CDR2 SVGAGI (reference sequence). The V gene lost 4 bases and the J gene lost 8 bases, with 14 bases spanning the gap. The length of the CDR3 is 13 residues. CDR3 DNA: TGTGCCAGCAGTTCCGGGGCAAACAGCGGCTACACCTTC. It encodes CASSSGANSGYTF.

On this clonotype: This sequence may be a read error, since a much larger clone differs from it by one base. This rearrangement joins TRBV6-2 or TRBV6-3 to TRBJ2-1; tentatively, D is TRBD2 (6 bases). Germline CDR1 MNHEY, CDR2 SVGEGT. The CDR3 length is 14 residues. The CDR3 DNA reads as TGTGCCTGCAGTTATAGCGGCTCCTACAATGAGCAGTTCTTC. It specifies CACSYSGSYNEQFF.

This clonotype rates as medium-sized. This CDR3 reads CASSLSQSHEQFF. CDR3 DNA: TGTGCCAGCAGCTTATCTCAGTCCCATGAGCAGTTCTTC. The J gene is TRBJ2-1, the V gene TRBV11-2; D call uncertain. Germline V gene sequence: CDR1 SGHAT, CDR2 FQNNGV. The V gene lost 2 bases and the J gene lost 8 bases, with 10 bases spanning the gap. The CDR3 contains 13 residues.

This clonotype ranks as hyperexpanded. This chain connects TRBV27 to TRBJ2-3; 9 positions agree with TRBD2. The trim removed 2 bases at V and 4 bases at J, leaving 4 bases unmatched. The CDR3 consists of 15 residues. Germline CDR1 reads MNHEY; CDR2 reads SMNVEV (reference sequence). The CDR3 is CASSLTASGADTQYF. The CDR3 coding sequence is TGTGCCAGCAGTTTAACGGCTAGCGGGGCAGATACGCAGTATTTT.

This chain connects TRBV7-3 to TRBJ2-4; D gene ambiguous. The CDR3 totals 13 residues. Trimming stripped 4 bases from V and 8 bases from J, with 12 bases between. Germline loops: CDR1 SGHTA, CDR2 FQGTGA. The CDR3 is CASSSTAQHIQYF. DNA of the CDR3: TGTGCCAGCAGCTCGACGGCACAGCACATTCAGTACTTC.

This clonotype showed up just a few times. J is TRBJ1-3 and V is TRBV7-9, with D hard to call. Trimming removed 4 bases from V and 4 bases from J, with 11 bases in between. CDR3 length: 14 amino acids. The V gene's germline CDR1 is SEHNR and CDR2 FQNEAQ (reference sequence). CDR3 in amino acids: CASSSHMIGNTIYF. DNA for the CDR3: TGTGCCAGCAGCTCACACATGATCGGAAACACCATATATTTT.

The V gene is TRBV20-1, the J gene TRBJ2-3; D perhaps matches TRBD2 (6 bases). The CDR3 is 15 amino acids. With 0 bases removed from V and 3 bases from J, the gap between germline ends came to 13 bases. Germline CDR1 and CDR2: DFQATT and SNEGSKA (reference sequence). Here the CDR3 reads CSARDSASATDTQYF. As DNA, the CDR3 is TGCAGTGCTAGAGATAGCGCTAGCGCGACAGATACGCAGTATTTT.

In this sample, this clonotype is medium-sized (0.01 to 0.1%). V is TRBV19 and J is TRBJ1-2; D might be TRBD1 (6 bases). Trimming stripped 3 bases from V and 6 bases from J, with 17 bases between. The CDR3 is made up of 15 amino acids. Per germline, CDR1 LNHDA and CDR2 SQIVND (reference sequence). The CDR3 here is CASSMTSDSFDGYTF. CDR3 sequence (DNA): TGTGCCAGTAGTATGACTTCGGACAGTTTCGATGGCTACACCTTC.

By share, this clonotype counts as large. The chain is built from TRBV27 and TRBJ2-6; D ambiguous. CDR3 size: 12 residues. Germline CDR1 reads MNHEY; CDR2 reads SMNVEV (reference sequence). Trimming left V 3 bases short and J 4 bases short, with 1 base between. The chain's CDR3 is CASSLGANVLTF. The CDR3, as DNA: TGTGCCAGCAGTTTGGGGGCCAACGTCCTGACTTTC.

By proportion, this clonotype is large. The chain combines TRBV6-5 with TRBJ2-5, with unresolved D. V gave up 0 bases and J gave up 5 bases, with 1 base separating them. CDR1 and CDR2 from the germline V gene are MNHEY and SVGAGI. This CDR3 is built from 11 residues. This CDR3 is CASSYSETQYF. The DNA for the CDR3 is TGTGCCAGCAGTTACTCGGAGACCCAGTACTTC.

This clonotype is judged medium-sized. The chain links TRBV18 to TRBJ2-3; D gene ambiguous. The CDR3 sequence is 13 residues long. CDR1 KGHSH and CDR2 LQKENI come from the germline V gene. V shed 3 bases and J shed 6 bases, with 10 bases lying between them. The CDR3 reads CASSPLATDTQYF. CDR3 bases: TGTGCCAGCTCACCGTTAGCAACTGATACGCAGTATTTT.

By share of the sample, this clonotype is medium-sized. CDR3 region: CASRTAGAYNSPLHF. The CDR3 nucleotides are TGTGCCAGCAGAACGGCAGGAGCGTATAATTCACCCCTCCACTTT. The chain couples TRBV13 to TRBJ1-6, with D hard to call. Germline lookup yields CDR1 PRHDT and CDR2 FYEKMQ (reference sequence). V dropped 6 bases and J dropped 4 bases, with 13 bases sitting between them. The CDR3 spans 15 residues.

This clonotype was counted only a few times. The CDR3 sequence is CASSFQGSTQYF. The CDR3 DNA is TGTGCCAGCAGCTTCCAGGGATCTACGCAGTATTTT. This chain links TRBV7-2 with TRBJ2-3; D might be TRBD1 (5 bases). CDR3 length: 12 amino acids. V was pared by 3 bases and J by 8 bases, with 9 bases between. Looked up from germline, CDR1 is SGHTA and CDR2 is FQGNSA.

The chain combines TRBV19 with TRBJ1-2, with 8 bases fitting TRBD1. The CDR3 loop spans 15 amino acids. The V gene end was trimmed by 5 bases and the J gene end by 4 bases; junction bases not matched to a gene: 9. CDR1 is LNHDA, CDR2 SQIVND, per germline (reference sequence). CDR3 protein: CASSVTGGAPYGYTF. The CDR3 DNA reads as TGTGCCAGTAGTGTCACAGGGGGGGCCCCCTATGGCTACACCTTC.